The present TCR beta chain was sequenced within a study of identical twins. Points on this clonotype: Its antigen is not identified. One base away lies a much larger clone, so this may be a sequencing read error.

Healthy Caucasians provided all donations. MiXCR, run by TCRdb on the 5' RACE reads, gives a single entry per CDR3 protein. The repertoire has 1.5 million to 2 million distinct CDR3 sequences, less than 35% of them found once; the top ten carry approximately 0.25%. Overall study results and limits: In drawing conclusions, the study used cross-sectional statistical analysis and did not follow the same donors. Out-of-frame TCR alpha sharing in monozygotic twins exceeded recombination model predictions. Clonotypes of the beta chain that were abundant in cord blood carried fewer insertions (memory repertoires showed none).

The sequenced sample consisted of cord blood. The receptor comes from a newborn girl in good health.

The CDR3 region is CASSFGTAPYEQYF. The CDR3, as DNA: TGTGCCAGCAGTTTCGGGACAGCCCCCTACGAGCAGTACTTC. The chain links TRBV12-3 or TRBV12-4 to TRBJ2-7, with TRBD1 matching over 7 bases. CDR3 size: 14 residues. Trimming removed 3 bases from V and 2 bases from J; junction bases left unmatched: 4.